These 22 T cell receptor beta chains were all obtained from the same sample, sequenced in a study of blood T cells in healthy people across ages. The use of a sample-barcoded 5' primer and a J-beta primer mix characterized a second PCR of 7 to 11 cycles. From the 5' RACE reads, TCRdb called clonotypes with MiXCR, one entry per CDR3 protein. The data contain roughly 900,000 distinct CDR3 sequences, roughly 50% of them singletons. Sequenced: blood. Every receptor here comes from a man aged 25-40 years in good health.

In its sample, this clonotype was seen a few times. This chain uses TRBV7-2 with TRBJ1-4; 7 bases match TRBD1. Trimming removed 5 bases from V and 1 base from J; junction bases left unmatched: 10. Germline CDR1 and CDR2: SGHTA and FQGNSA. The CDR3 spans 17 residues. CDR3 sequence (DNA): TGTGCCAGCAGCCGACAGTCAGGGGGAATAACTAATGAAAAACTGTTTTTT. Protein product: CASSRQSGGITNEKLFF. Full variable domain (remainder filled in from reference TRBV7-2 and TRBJ1-4): GAGVSQSPSNKVTEKGKDVELRCDPISGHTALYWYRQSLGQGLEFLIYFQGNSAPDKSGLPSDRFSAERTGGSVSTLTIQRTQQEDSAVYLCASSRQSGGITNEKLFFGSGTQLSVL.

As regards this clonotype: A much larger clone sits a single nucleotide away, making a read error possible. The chain employs TRBV5-1 and TRBJ2-5; D remains ambiguous. V gave up 3 bases and J gave up 1 base, with 13 bases separating them. The CDR3 extends over 15 amino acids. From germline, CDR1 is SGHRS and CDR2 YFSETQ. The CDR3 DNA is TGCGCCAGCAGCTGGGTGCGGCTACCCCAAGAGACCCAGTACTTC. This gives the protein CASSWVRLPQETQYF.

The chain is built from TRBV7-8 and TRBJ2-3; tentatively, D is TRBD2 (5 bases). Germline loops: CDR1 SGHVS, CDR2 FQNEAQ. The CDR3 consists of 16 residues. V was cut by 1 base and J by 0 bases, with 11 bases left in between. The CDR3 protein is CASSLDLSGSTDTQYF. In DNA, the CDR3 is TGTGCCAGCAGCTTAGACTTGTCGGGGAGCACAGATACGCAGTATTTT. Full variable domain (remainder filled in from reference TRBV7-8 and TRBJ2-3): GAGVSQSPRYKVAKRGQDVALRCDPISGHVSLFWYQQALGQGPEFLTYFQNEAQLDKSGLPSDRFFAERPEGSVSTLKIQRTQQEDSAVYLCASSLDLSGSTDTQYFGPGTRLTVL.

The rearrangement joins TRBV28 to TRBJ1-5; D is uncertain. Deletions cut 6 bases from V and 7 bases from J, with 10 bases between. The CDR3 runs 12 residues. Germline V gives CDR1 MDHEN, CDR2 SYDVKM. CDR3 sequence reads: CASRSPPQPQHF. The CDR3 bases are TGTGCCAGCAGATCCCCCCCACAGCCCCAGCATTTT.

This chain uses TRBV4-1 with TRBJ1-4; 7 bases align to TRBD1. Germline loops: CDR1 MGHRA, CDR2 YSYEKL. V was clipped by 4 bases and J by 5 bases; unmatched bases: 7. The CDR3 runs 15 residues. The CDR3 spells CASSPVLTGNEKLFF. CDR3 DNA: TGCGCCAGCAGCCCAGTCCTGACAGGGAATGAAAAACTGTTTTTT.

Only a few counts were recorded for this clonotype. The rearrangement uses TRBV3-1 and TRBJ2-7; D possibly corresponds to TRBD2 (5 bases). This CDR3 contains 15 residues. Germline CDR1 reads LGHDT; CDR2 reads YNNKEL (reference sequence). Trimming removed 0 bases at V and 3 bases at J, with 12 bases between. The DNA of the CDR3 is TGTGCCAGCAGCCAAGAACCTAGCTGGAACTACGAGCAGTACTTC. This translates into CASSQEPSWNYEQYF.

This clonotype turned up a few times. The chain recombines TRBV12-3 or TRBV12-4 with TRBJ2-5, with 11 bases identical to TRBD2. V gave up 7 bases and J gave up 2 bases; unmatched junction bases: 6. This CDR3 is built from 15 residues. CDR3 protein: CASTGTSGDQETQYF. The CDR3 DNA follows: TGTGCCAGCACCGGGACTAGCGGCGATCAAGAGACCCAGTACTTC.

The chain has TRBV25-1 and TRBJ2-7, with D unresolved. V lost 6 bases, J lost 0 bases, and 15 bases lay in between. CDR3 length: 15 residues. The germline CDR1 and CDR2 sequences are MGHDK and SYGVNS. CDR3 sequence: CASSAPGQNSYEQYF. As DNA, the CDR3 is TGTGCCAGCAGCGCCCCCGGTCAGAACTCCTACGAGCAGTACTTC.

CDR3 amino acids: CASSDLRELFF. The CDR3 DNA reads TGTGCCAGCAGTGACTTGAGGGAGCTGTTTTTT. The chain joins TRBV6-2 or TRBV6-3 to TRBJ2-2; D not certain. V lost 5 bases and J lost 9, with 7 bases in between. The germline V gene encodes CDR1 MNHEY and CDR2 SVGEGT. The CDR3 has 11 residues.

This clonotype was detected a few times. The chain couples TRBV20-1 to TRBJ1-6; no clear D gene. There are 15 residues in the CDR3. The V end lost 6 bases, the J end lost 0 bases, and 12 bases lay between the germline ends. Germline V CDR1 and CDR2: DFQATT, SNEGSKA (reference sequence). CDR3 nucleotide sequence: TGCAGTGCCCCGGGCATAAGCTCCTATAATTCACCCCTCCACTTT. Its translation: CSAPGISSYNSPLHF.

The J gene is TRBJ2-7, the V gene TRBV12-5; TRBD1 matches 9 bases. The V gene end was trimmed by 5 bases and the J gene end by 3 bases; junction bases not matched to a gene: 8. The CDR3 contains 15 residues. Looked up from germline, CDR1 is LGHNT and CDR2 is FRNRAP. For the CDR3, the DNA is TGTGCTAGTGGTACTGGGACAGGGAGGATCTACGAGCAGTACTTC. Translation gives CASGTGTGRIYEQYF.

Notes on this clonotype: One end of the junction varies from germline; a read error may be responsible. V and J are TRBV7-3 and TRBJ2-3; D tentatively reads TRBD1 or TRBD2 (5 bases each). This CDR3 spans 16 amino acids. CDR1 is SGHTA, CDR2 FQGTGA, per germline. Here the CDR3 DNA reads TGTGCCAGCAGCCAAACTAGGGGCTTAGGCACAGATACGCGGTATTTT. It yields the protein CASSQTRGLGTDTRYF.

The count of this clonotype is one. The chain is built from TRBV27 and TRBJ2-3; the match to TRBD2 covers 7 bases. V lost 5 bases to trimming and J lost 2 bases; unmatched junction nucleotides: 10. Germline CDR1 is MNHEY and CDR2 is SMNVEV (reference sequence). There are 16 residues in the CDR3. CDR3 sequence reads: CASSSHPSGLTDTQYF. The CDR3 DNA sequence: TGTGCCAGCAGTAGTCATCCTAGCGGCCTCACAGATACGCAGTATTTT.

This sequence joins TRBV20-1 and TRBJ2-3; D possibly corresponds to TRBD1 (5 bases). CDR3 length: 15 amino acids. The germline V and J ends were trimmed by 7 bases and 0 bases, with 17 bases remaining between them. Per germline, CDR1 DFQATT and CDR2 SNEGSKA (reference sequence). DNA for the CDR3: TGCAGTGTACCCCACCCGCAGGGAAGCACAGATACGCAGTATTTT. This translates into CSVPHPQGSTDTQYF.

The V and J genes are TRBV4-2 and TRBJ2-1, with D unclear. The CDR3 runs 14 residues. V was cut by 1 base and J by 8 bases, with 12 bases left in between. CDR1 is LGHNA and CDR2 is YNFKEQ in the germline V gene. CDR3: CASSQGRSIDEQFF. The CDR3 DNA sequence: TGTGCCAGCAGCCAAGGGCGGTCGATAGATGAGCAGTTCTTC.

The CDR3 bases are TGTGCCACCAGCAGAGGGACAGGGGCGGCGGAAGAGCAGTACTTC. Protein: CATSRGTGAAEEQYF. The chain has TRBV15 and TRBJ2-7, with 9 bases lining up with TRBD1. From germline, CDR1 is LNHNV and CDR2 YYDKDF (reference sequence). With V trimmed by 1 base and J by 7 bases, 8 bases remained unmatched. This CDR3 contains 15 residues.

The gene calls are TRBV25-1 and TRBJ2-4; 9 nucleotides match TRBD1. Germline values: CDR1 MGHDK, CDR2 SYGVNS. CDR3 length: 17 amino acids. Trimming at V came to 1 base and at J to 2 bases, leaving 6 bases not matched to a gene. The CDR3 loop reads CASSEFVGQGSKNIQYF. CDR3 in DNA: TGTGCCAGCAGTGAATTTGTAGGACAGGGGTCCAAAAACATTCAGTACTTC.

The chain employs TRBV4-2 and TRBJ2-1; either TRBD1 or TRBD2 may supply D (5 bases each). The CDR3 sequence is 13 residues long. V shed 3 bases and J shed 8 bases, with 11 bases lying between them. Per the germline V gene, CDR1 is LGHNA and CDR2 is YNFKEQ. The CDR3 loop reads CASSQGTGYEQFF. DNA of the CDR3: TGTGCCAGCAGCCAGGGGACCGGCTATGAGCAGTTCTTC.

The chain carries TRBV5-1 and TRBJ2-5; D might be TRBD1 (6 bases). Trimming shortened V by 3 bases and J by 1 base, and 16 bases separated the two germline ends. Germline V lookup: CDR1 SGHRS, CDR2 YFSETQ. The CDR3 covers 16 residues. This CDR3 is CASSSGDRPVQETQYF. For the CDR3, the DNA is TGCGCCAGCAGCTCCGGCGACAGGCCTGTCCAAGAGACCCAGTACTTC.

The chain employs TRBV7-2 and TRBJ1-6, with D possibly being TRBD1 (6 bases). Germline V CDR1 and CDR2: SGHTA, FQGNSA. Deletions cut 1 base from V and 10 bases from J, with 17 bases between. The CDR3 is 16 residues long. For the CDR3, the DNA is TGTGCCAGCAGCTTAGTTGACAGGCCCCTTTTATCACCCCTCCACTTT. The encoded protein is CASSLVDRPLLSPLHF.

This clonotype turned up a few times. One base away lies a much larger clone, so this may be a sequencing read error. The chain uses TRBV6-4 and TRBJ1-1; weak D call: TRBD1 (5 bases). The germline V gene encodes CDR1 MRHNA and CDR2 SNTAGT. The CDR3 covers 14 residues. V lost 2 bases, J lost 5 bases, and 12 bases lay in between. The CDR3 is CASSDASRGTEAFF. For the CDR3, the DNA is TGTGCCAGCAGTGACGCGTCAAGGGGAACTGAAGCTTTCTTT.

The chain carries TRBV7-9 and TRBJ2-7; 7 bases align to TRBD1. The length of the CDR3 is 15 residues. Trimming removed 4 bases from V and 3 bases from J; junction bases left unmatched: 9. CDR1 SEHNR and CDR2 FQNEAQ come from the germline V gene (reference sequence). The CDR3 protein is CASSSGDSSIYEQYF. CDR3 DNA: TGTGCCAGCAGCTCCGGGGACAGCTCTATCTACGAGCAGTACTTC.